This note documents a single T cell receptor beta chain sequence. Germline-derived CDR1 and CDR2 are GTSNPN and SVGIG (reference sequence). Trimming removed 5 bases from V and 0 bases from J, with 13 bases in between. There are 15 residues in the CDR3. This entry belongs to a study of cytomegalovirus exposure and HLA in healthy donors. Profiling relied on immunoSEQ multiplex PCR, and the TCRdb table lists in-frame clones only, not all of them. The sample carries about 260,000 clones, 80% to 95% recorded once. The donors belonged to the roughly 130-subject validation cohort, separate from the roughly 700-subject first cohort.

This sequence was found in a woman under 40 in good health and CMV-seronegative. The V gene is TRBV30, the J gene TRBJ1-4; no definite D call. Material for sequencing was PBMCs. CDR3 loop: CAWPRESATNEKLFF. CDR3 sequence (DNA): TGTGCCTGGCCCCGGGAGAGTGCAACTAATGAAAAACTGTTTTTT.